This T cell receptor (beta chain) was retrieved from a study of shared clonotypes between healthy human individuals. Authors' processing steps: Quality scores were absent from the junction-only immunoSEQ sequences, so filtering differed. Profiled with immunoSEQ multiplex PCR; TCRdb holds only in-frame clones, not every one. D and trimming come from the DNA, and the V and J calls and clone size come from that table. The data show 550,000 to 750,000 clones, less than 97% seen once. The CDR3 spans 14 residues. Germline-derived CDR1 and CDR2 are PRHDT and FYEKMQ (reference sequence). Trimming pared 5 bases from V and 4 bases from J, leaving 11 bases between. Naive CD8 isolation took CD45RO-negative cells positively selected for CCR7 and excluded terminally differentiated effector memory CD45RA+ cells.

This chain connects TRBV13 to TRBJ1-4; TRBD1 is a possible D gene (5 bases). The sample taken for sequencing was naive CD8+ T cells sorted from blood. This clonotype was sampled from a woman younger than 45 in good health. In nucleotides, the CDR3 is TGTGCCAGCAGCCTAAGACAGATTAATGAAAAACTGTTTTTT. Protein sequence: CASSLRQINEKLFF.